The source of this T cell receptor beta chain is a study of T cells in Graves' hyperthyroidism and ophthalmopathy. Isolation of PBMCs was performed on 8.5 to 10 ml fresh peripheral blood. Amplified TCR beta CDR3 regions derived from RNA transcripts. When the TCR CDR3 underwent first-round RT-PCR, the HTBI primer set was used. MiXCR was run by TCRdb on the multiplex PCR reads, yielding one entry per CDR3 protein. The sample yields hundreds of thousands of distinct CDR3 sequences, 18% seen once. Trimming shortened V by 2 bases and J by 5 bases, and 18 bases separated the two germline ends. This CDR3 is 17 amino acids long. Germline CDR1 and CDR2: MGHDK and SYGVNS.

The gene calls are TRBV25-1 and TRBJ2-2; D possibly uses TRBD1 or TRBD2 (5 bases each). The sample consisted of blood. The receptor was derived from a man aged 40-55 years with Graves' hyperthyroidism. CDR3 protein: CASSEGGPTRGTGELFF. CDR3 bases: TGTGCCAGCAGTGAAGGGGGACCAACAAGAGGAACCGGGGAGCTGTTTTTT.